This TCR beta chain is drawn from a study of T cell clusters in autoimmune cytopenias. TRB amplification used 250 ng of peripheral blood genomic DNA. TRB rearrangements were amplified by touch-down multiplex PCR with mixed TRB-A/B primers. For each CDR3 protein, TCRdb gives one entry from its re-call of the multiplex PCR reads, without DNA. The record lists more than 3,000 distinct CDR3 sequences, of which the ten most abundant hold approximately 15%. This clonotype ranks as medium-sized in terms of frequency. The antigen is unknown. Study observations and caveats: Clustering suggested that physiological T cell clusters were missing in primary autoimmune cytopenia patients. TRB repertoire shifts in secondary cytopenia and chronic lymphocytic leukemia mostly reflected lymphoma, not autoimmunity.

The sample was peripheral blood. The receptor's source is a human donor with an autoimmune cytopenia or autoimmune hepatitis (not recorded which).

The CDR3 region is CASSLTGSTDTQYF. This sequence joins TRBV5-6 and TRBJ2-3. CDR1 and CDR2 from the germline V gene are SGHDT and YYEEEE. The CDR3 sequence is 14 residues long.